This T cell receptor (beta chain) was sequenced during a study of shared clonotypes between healthy human individuals. The study's findings and limits: For naive CD4 cells, approximately 5% of clonotypes were shared across a handful of donors.

The V gene lost 0 bases and the J gene lost 7 bases, with 10 bases spanning the gap. Germline CDR1 reads WNHNN; CDR2 reads SYGVQD (reference sequence). The CDR3 totals 14 residues. Profiled with immunoSEQ multiplex PCR; TCRdb holds only in-frame clones, not every one. The data show roughly 2.6 million clones, roughly 92% seen once. In the case of this clone: The antigen remains unidentified.

The sequence came from a man aged 18 to 35 in good health. The chain couples TRBV10-1 to TRBJ2-1; possibly TRBD1 for D (6 bases). Material: naive CD4+ T cells sorted from blood. As for subset: CD45RA+ positively selected. The CDR3 DNA is TGCGCCAGCAGTGAGTCGGGGGCTTGGAATGAGCAGTTCTTC. Amino acids: CASSESGAWNEQFF.